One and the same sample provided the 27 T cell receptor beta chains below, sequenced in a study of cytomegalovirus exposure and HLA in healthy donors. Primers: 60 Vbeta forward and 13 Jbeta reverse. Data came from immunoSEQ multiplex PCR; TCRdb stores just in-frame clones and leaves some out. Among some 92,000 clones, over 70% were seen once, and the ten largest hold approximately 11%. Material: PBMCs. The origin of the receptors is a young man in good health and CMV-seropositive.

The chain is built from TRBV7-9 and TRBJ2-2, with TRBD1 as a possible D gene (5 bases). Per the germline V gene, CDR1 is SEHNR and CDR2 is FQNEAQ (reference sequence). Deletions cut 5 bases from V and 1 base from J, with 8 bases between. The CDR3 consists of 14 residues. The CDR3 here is CASSPRGNTGELFF. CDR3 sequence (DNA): TGTGCCAGCAGCCCAAGGGGGAACACCGGGGAGCTGTTTTTT. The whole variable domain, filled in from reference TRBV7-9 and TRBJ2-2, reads DTGVSQNPRHKITKRGQNVTFRCDPISEHNRLYWYRQTLGQGPEFLTYFQNEAQLEKSRLLSDRFSAERPKGSFSTLEIQRTEQGDSAMYLCASSPRGNTGELFFGEGSRLTVL.

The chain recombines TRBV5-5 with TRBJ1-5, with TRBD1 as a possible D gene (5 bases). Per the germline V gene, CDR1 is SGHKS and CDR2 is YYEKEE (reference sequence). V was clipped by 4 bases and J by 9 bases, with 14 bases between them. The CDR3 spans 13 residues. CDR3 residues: CASSQGPLWPQHF. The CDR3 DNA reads TGTGCCAGCAGCCAGGGCCCATTATGGCCCCAGCATTTT.

CDR3 loop: CASSSPTQGVYGYTF. In DNA form, the CDR3 reads TGCGCCAGCAGCTCCCCAACACAGGGAGTCTATGGCTACACCTTC. This rearrangement joins TRBV5-1 to TRBJ1-2, with D perhaps matching TRBD1 (6 bases). CDR3 length equals 15 residues. Germline CDR1 SGHRS, CDR2 YFSETQ. V lost 3 bases and J lost 4, with 16 bases in between.

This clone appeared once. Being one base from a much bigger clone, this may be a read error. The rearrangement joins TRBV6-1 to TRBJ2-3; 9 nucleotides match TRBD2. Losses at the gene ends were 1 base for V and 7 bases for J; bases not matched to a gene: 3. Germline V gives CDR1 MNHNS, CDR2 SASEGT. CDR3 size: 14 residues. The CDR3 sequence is CASSEGGGANTQYF. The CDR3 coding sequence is TGTGCCAGCAGTGAAGGCGGGGGGGCAAATACGCAGTATTTT.

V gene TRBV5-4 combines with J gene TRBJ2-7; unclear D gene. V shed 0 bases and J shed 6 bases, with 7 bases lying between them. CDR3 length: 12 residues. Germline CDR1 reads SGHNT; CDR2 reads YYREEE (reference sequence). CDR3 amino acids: CASSLGPSEQYF. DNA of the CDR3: TGTGCCAGCAGCTTGGGTCCCTCCGAGCAGTACTTC.

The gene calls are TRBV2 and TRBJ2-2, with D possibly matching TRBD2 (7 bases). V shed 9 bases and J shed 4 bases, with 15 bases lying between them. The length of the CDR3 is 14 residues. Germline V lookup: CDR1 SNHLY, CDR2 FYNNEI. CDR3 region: CASQRGGTTGELFF. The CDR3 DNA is TGTGCCAGTCAGAGGGGGGGAACCACCGGGGAGCTGTTTTTT.

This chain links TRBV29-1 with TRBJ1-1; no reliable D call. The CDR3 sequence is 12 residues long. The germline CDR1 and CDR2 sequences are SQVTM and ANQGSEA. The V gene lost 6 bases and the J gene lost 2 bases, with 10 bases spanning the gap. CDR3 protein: CSVKTANTEAFF. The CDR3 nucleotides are TGCAGCGTCAAAACAGCTAACACTGAAGCTTTCTTT.

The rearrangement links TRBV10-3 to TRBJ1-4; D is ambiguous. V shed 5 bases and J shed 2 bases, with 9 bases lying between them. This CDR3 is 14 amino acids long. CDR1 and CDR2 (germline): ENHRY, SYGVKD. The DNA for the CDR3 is TGTGCCATCAGTTCCCTTGCGACTAATGAAAAACTGTTTTTT. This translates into CAISSLATNEKLFF.

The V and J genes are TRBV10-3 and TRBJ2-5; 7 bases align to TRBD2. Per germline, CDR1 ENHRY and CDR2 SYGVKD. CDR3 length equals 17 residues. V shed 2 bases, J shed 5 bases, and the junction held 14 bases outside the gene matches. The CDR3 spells CAISERPSGQAGETQYF. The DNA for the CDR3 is TGTGCCATCAGTGAGAGGCCTAGCGGCCAGGCCGGGGAGACCCAGTACTTC.

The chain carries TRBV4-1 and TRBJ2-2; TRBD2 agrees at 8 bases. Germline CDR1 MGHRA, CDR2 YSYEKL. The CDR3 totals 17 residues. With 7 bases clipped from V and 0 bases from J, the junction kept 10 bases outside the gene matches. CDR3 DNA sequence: TGCGCCAGCACTTTGGGAGCGGGGGTTTCGAACACCGGGGAGCTGTTTTTT. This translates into CASTLGAGVSNTGELFF.

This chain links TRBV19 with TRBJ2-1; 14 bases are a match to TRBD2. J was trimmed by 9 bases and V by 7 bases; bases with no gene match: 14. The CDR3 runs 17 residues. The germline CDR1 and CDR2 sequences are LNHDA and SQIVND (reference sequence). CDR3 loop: CASIPTSGGVRGSEQFF. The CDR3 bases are TGTGCCAGTATTCCGACTAGCGGGGGGGTACGCGGTAGTGAGCAGTTCTTC.

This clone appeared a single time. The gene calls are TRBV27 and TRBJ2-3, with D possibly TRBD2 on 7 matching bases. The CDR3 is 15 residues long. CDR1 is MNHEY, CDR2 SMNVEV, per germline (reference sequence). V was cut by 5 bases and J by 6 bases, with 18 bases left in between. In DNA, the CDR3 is TGTGCCAGCAGTCCCCCGGGGGGCTGGGGTGATACGCAGTATTTT. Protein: CASSPPGGWGDTQYF.

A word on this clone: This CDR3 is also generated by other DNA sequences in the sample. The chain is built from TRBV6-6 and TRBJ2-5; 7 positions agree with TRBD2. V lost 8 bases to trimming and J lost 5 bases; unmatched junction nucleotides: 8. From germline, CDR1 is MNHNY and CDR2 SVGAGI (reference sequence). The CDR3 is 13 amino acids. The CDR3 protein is CASRGREGETQYF. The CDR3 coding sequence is TGTGCCAGCCGTGGGAGGGAAGGTGAGACCCAGTACTTC.

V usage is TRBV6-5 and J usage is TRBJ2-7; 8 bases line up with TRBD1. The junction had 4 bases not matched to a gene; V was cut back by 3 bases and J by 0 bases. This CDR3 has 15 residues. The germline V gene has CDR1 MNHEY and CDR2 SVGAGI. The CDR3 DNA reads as TGTGCCAGCAGTTATGGGACAGGCCTCTCCTACGAGCAGTACTTC. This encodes CASSYGTGLSYEQYF.

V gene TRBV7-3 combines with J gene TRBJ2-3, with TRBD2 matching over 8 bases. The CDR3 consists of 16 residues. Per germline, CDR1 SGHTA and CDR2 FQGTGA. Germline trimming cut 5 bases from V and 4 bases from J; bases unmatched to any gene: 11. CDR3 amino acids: CASSPSGGGFADTQYF. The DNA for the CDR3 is TGTGCCAGCAGCCCCTCCGGGGGGGGTTTTGCAGATACGCAGTATTTT.

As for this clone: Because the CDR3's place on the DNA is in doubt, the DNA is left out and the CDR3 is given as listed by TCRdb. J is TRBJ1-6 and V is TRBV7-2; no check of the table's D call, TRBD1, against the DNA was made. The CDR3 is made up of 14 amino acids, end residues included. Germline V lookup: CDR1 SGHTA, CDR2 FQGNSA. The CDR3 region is CASILDRGGSPLHF.

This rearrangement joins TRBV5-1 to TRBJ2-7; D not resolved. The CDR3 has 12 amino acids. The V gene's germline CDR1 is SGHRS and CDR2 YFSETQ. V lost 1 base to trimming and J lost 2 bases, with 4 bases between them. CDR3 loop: CASSLSAYEQYF. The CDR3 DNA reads TGCGCCAGCAGCTTGTCAGCCTACGAGCAGTACTTC. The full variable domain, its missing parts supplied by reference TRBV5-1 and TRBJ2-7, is KAGVTQTPRYLIKTRGQQVTLSCSPISGHRSVSWYQQTPGQGLQFLFEYFSETQRNKGNFPGRFSGRQFSNSRSEMNVSTLELGDSALYLCASSLSAYEQYFGPGTRLTVT.

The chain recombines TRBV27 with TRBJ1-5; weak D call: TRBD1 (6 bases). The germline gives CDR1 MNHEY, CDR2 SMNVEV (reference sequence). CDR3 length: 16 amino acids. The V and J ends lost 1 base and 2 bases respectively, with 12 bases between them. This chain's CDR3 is CASSLLGAGGNQPQHF. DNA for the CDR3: TGTGCCAGCAGTTTATTGGGGGCGGGGGGCAATCAGCCCCAGCATTTT.

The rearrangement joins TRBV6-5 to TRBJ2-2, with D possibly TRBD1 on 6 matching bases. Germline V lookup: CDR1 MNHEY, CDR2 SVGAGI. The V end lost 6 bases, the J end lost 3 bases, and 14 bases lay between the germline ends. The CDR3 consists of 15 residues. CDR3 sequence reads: CASSPEQGYTGELFF. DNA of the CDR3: TGTGCCAGCAGCCCCGAACAGGGTTACACCGGGGAGCTGTTTTTT.

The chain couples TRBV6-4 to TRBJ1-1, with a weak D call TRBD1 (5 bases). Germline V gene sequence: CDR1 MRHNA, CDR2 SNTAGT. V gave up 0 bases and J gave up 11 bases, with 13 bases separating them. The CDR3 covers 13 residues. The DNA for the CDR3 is TGTGCCAGCAGTGACTCTGTGGGGGGATTGGCTTTCTTT. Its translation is CASSDSVGGLAFF.

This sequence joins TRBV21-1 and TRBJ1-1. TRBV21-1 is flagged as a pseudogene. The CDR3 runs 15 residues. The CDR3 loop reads CASSKGPGINTEAFF. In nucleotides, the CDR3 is TGTGCCAGCAGCAAAGGCCCCGGGATTAACACTGAAGCTTTCTTT.

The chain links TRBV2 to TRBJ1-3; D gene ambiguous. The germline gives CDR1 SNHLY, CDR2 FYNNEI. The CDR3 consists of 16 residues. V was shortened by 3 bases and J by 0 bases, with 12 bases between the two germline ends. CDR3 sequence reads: CASSEKWPISGNTIYF. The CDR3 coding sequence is TGTGCCAGCAGTGAGAAATGGCCCATCTCTGGAAACACCATATATTTT.

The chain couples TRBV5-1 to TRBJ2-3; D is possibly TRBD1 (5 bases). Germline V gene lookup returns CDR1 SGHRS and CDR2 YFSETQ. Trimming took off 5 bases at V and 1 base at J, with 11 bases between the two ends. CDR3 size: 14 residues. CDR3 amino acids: CASSPGHGTDTQYF. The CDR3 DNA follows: TGCGCCAGCAGTCCTGGACACGGCACAGATACGCAGTATTTT.

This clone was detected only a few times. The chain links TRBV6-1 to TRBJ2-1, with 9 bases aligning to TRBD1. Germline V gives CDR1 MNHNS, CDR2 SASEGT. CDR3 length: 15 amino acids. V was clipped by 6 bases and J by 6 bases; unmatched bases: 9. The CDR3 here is CASRSGTGTRNEQFF. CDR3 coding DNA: TGTGCCAGCAGGTCCGGGACAGGGACTCGCAATGAGCAGTTCTTC.

CDR3 sequence reads: CASSVEGDNEQYF. CDR3 DNA: TGCGCCAGCAGTGTGGAGGGCGACAACGAGCAGTACTTC. V is TRBV5-1 and J is TRBJ2-7; D may be TRBD2 (6 bases). The CDR3 runs 13 residues. V lost 5 bases and J 5 bases, leaving 14 bases between the germline ends. Germline values: CDR1 SGHRS, CDR2 YFSETQ.

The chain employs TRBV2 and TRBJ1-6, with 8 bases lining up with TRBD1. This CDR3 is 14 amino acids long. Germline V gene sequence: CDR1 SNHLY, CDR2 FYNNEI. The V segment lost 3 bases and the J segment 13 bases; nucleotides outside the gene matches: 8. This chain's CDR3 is CASSERQGAVPLHF. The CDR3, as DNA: TGTGCCAGCAGTGAGAGGCAGGGGGCAGTGCCCCTCCACTTT.

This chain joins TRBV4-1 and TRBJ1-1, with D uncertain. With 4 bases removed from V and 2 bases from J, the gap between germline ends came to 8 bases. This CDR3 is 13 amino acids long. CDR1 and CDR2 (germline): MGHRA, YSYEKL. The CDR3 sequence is CASSLRVNTEAFF. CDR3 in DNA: TGCGCCAGCAGCCTACGGGTTAACACTGAAGCTTTCTTT.